These T cell receptor beta chains were read from a single sample in a study of shared clonotypes between healthy human individuals. The assay was immunoSEQ multiplex PCR, and TCRdb's table has in-frame clones only and misses some. The sample has 1.4 million to 1.5 million clones, roughly 97% seen once. Material: naive CD4+ T cells sorted from blood. Receptors were obtained from a man younger than 45 in good health. Each CDR3 is given with its conserved first and last residue. Fields, in order: CDR3 DNA, CDR3 protein, D gene, V gene, J gene, clone size. D genes are given only for firm matches. Size is omitted from some rows. Given values are once, few, many or a class for expanded clones.

TGTGCCAGCCAGCGGGCGGTAGCGGGACGGGAGACCCAGTACTTC	CASQRAVAGRETQYF	TRBD2	TRBV18	TRBJ2-5	.
TGTGCCAGCAGCACAGGGGTCGGACAGAGCTACTACGAGCAGTACTTC	CASSTGVGQSYYEQYF	TRBD1	TRBV11-2	TRBJ2-7	.
TGTGCCATCAGGAAAGCGGGAGTCGACACCGGGGAGCTGTTTTTT	CAIRKAGVDTGELFF	TRBD2	TRBV10-3	TRBJ2-2	.
TGCGCCAGCAGCAAGAGACACACAGATACGCAGTATTTT	CASSKRHTDTQYF	.	TRBV4-1	TRBJ2-3	.
TGTGCCAGCAGCCCGGACAGGGGTATTGGGAATACGCAGTATTTT	CASSPDRGIGNTQYF	TRBD1	TRBV7-9	TRBJ2-3	.
TGTGCCATCAGTGGGACAGGGGGCACTGAAGCTTTCTTT	CAISGTGGTEAFF	TRBD1	TRBV10-3	TRBJ1-1	.
TGTGCCAGCAGCTTATGGGGGAGCAATCAGCCCCAGCATTTT	CASSLWGSNQPQHF	.	TRBV7-2	TRBJ1-5	.
TGTGCCAGCAGCTTGCAGGGAACGCATTATGGCTACACCTTC	CASSLQGTHYGYTF	.	TRBV7-9	TRBJ1-2	.
TGTGCCAGCAGCACCGGGACTAGCGTTGTCAATGAGCAGTTCTTC	CASSTGTSVVNEQFF	TRBD2	TRBV11-2	TRBJ2-1	.
TGTGCCAGCTCTGGAGTCACCTACAATGAGCAGTTCTTC	CASSGVTYNEQFF	.	TRBV6-1	TRBJ2-1	.
TGCGCCAGCAGCTTGACTATCGGCCCGGGACAAGTTTTGTACTTC	CASSLTIGPGQVLYF	.	TRBV5-1	TRBJ2-4	.
TGTGCCAGCAGCTTCCAAGCGGGAGTATCGGTTGAGCAGTTCTTC	CASSFQAGVSVEQFF	TRBD2	TRBV5-8	TRBJ2-1	.
TGCGCCAGCAGCCCGGTCCTGTCCGGGGAGCTGTTTTTT	CASSPVLSGELFF	.	TRBV5-1	TRBJ2-2	.
TGTGCCACCCTAGGGTCAGGTGATGAAAAACTGTTTTTT	CATLGSGDEKLFF	.	TRBV7-9	TRBJ1-4	.
TGTGCCAGCTCACCCGGGACCGAGAGAAACACCATATATTTT	CASSPGTERNTIYF	.	TRBV18	TRBJ1-3	.
TGTGCCAGCTCGGACAGGACCTTTGGAAGCAATCAGCCCCAGCATTTT	CASSDRTFGSNQPQHF	TRBD1	TRBV7-2	TRBJ1-5	once
TGTGCCAGCAGTGGGGCTACAGGGGTAGATGAAAAACTGTTTTTT	CASSGATGVDEKLFF	TRBD1	TRBV2	TRBJ1-4	.
TGTGCCAGCAGAGAGGGACTAGCGGGAGTTTACACCGGGGAGCTGTTTTTT	CASREGLAGVYTGELFF	TRBD2	TRBV2	TRBJ2-2	.
TGTGCCAGCAGCAAAGCGAGGTCTGGGGCGTCTTACTTC	CASSKARSGASYF	.	TRBV21-1	TRBJ2-5	.
TGTGCCAGCAGAGGGGACACCTTGGAGCAGTACTTC	CASRGDTLEQYF	.	TRBV2	TRBJ2-7	.
TGTGCCACCTTGAGTGGCACAGATACGCAGTATTTT	CATLSGTDTQYF	.	TRBV11-2	TRBJ2-3	.
TGTGCCAGCAGTCCCGGGACAGTTACCGGGGAGCTGTTTTTT	CASSPGTVTGELFF	TRBD1	TRBV27	TRBJ2-2	.
TGCGCCAGCAGCTTGGGCAGGGGTAGGAACGGGGAGCTGTTTTTT	CASSLGRGRNGELFF	.	TRBV5-1	TRBJ2-2	.
TGCGCCAGCAGCAGGGACAACACAGATACGCAGTATTTT	CASSRDNTDTQYF	.	TRBV5-1	TRBJ2-3	.
TGTGCCAGCAGCTCGAGACTAGCGGGAGGGTACAATGAGCAGTTCTTC	CASSSRLAGGYNEQFF	TRBD2	TRBV7-3	TRBJ2-1	.
TGTGCCAGCAGTTTAATGGGACAGCCCTATGGCTACACCTTC	CASSLMGQPYGYTF	TRBD1	TRBV28	TRBJ1-2	.
TGTGCCTGGACCACCCCCGACAGGGTCAGTGAAGCTTTCTTT	CAWTTPDRVSEAFF	TRBD1	TRBV30	TRBJ1-1	.
TGCAGCGTTGCTCGACAGGGAGGCGGTGGAAACACCATATATTTT	CSVARQGGGGNTIYF	TRBD1	TRBV29-1	TRBJ1-3	.